These 22 T cell receptor beta chains were all obtained from the same sample, sequenced in a study of T cells in Graves' hyperthyroidism and ophthalmopathy. Regions amplified from RNA transcripts were the TCR beta CDR3 regions. The HTBI primer set was used in a first-round RT-PCR of the TCR CDR3. TCRdb analysed the multiplex PCR reads with MiXCR anew, one entry per CDR3 protein. Among about 370,000 distinct CDR3 sequences listed, around 15% were seen once. The source material was blood. The receptors stem from a woman aged 60-75 years with Graves' ophthalmopathy.

There are a few counts of this clonotype. This chain links TRBV20-1 with TRBJ2-1, with D perhaps TRBD2 (5 bases). The V and J ends lost 4 bases and 8 bases respectively, with 18 bases between them. CDR3 length: 14 amino acids. Germline V gene sequence: CDR1 DFQATT, CDR2 SNEGSKA (reference sequence). The CDR3 is CSANSRERIDEQFF. CDR3 bases: TGCAGTGCTAACTCACGGGAAAGAATCGATGAGCAGTTCTTC.

V is TRBV20-1 and J is TRBJ1-2; D not resolved. With 4 bases removed from V and 3 bases from J, the gap between germline ends came to 15 bases. In germline, CDR1 is DFQATT, CDR2 SNEGSKA (reference sequence). This CDR3 comprises 14 residues. The CDR3, as DNA: TGCAGTGCTATGGACCGCCGCCTCGACTATGGCTACACCTTC. This translates into CSAMDRRLDYGYTF.

In this sample, this clonotype turned up many times. The CDR3 spells CAISELEDTQYF. The CDR3 nucleotides are TGTGCCATCAGTGAGCTAGAAGATACGCAGTATTTT. The J gene is TRBJ2-3, the V gene TRBV10-3; D gene unclear. The CDR3 runs to 12 residues. V lost 2 bases, J lost 5 bases, and 5 bases lay in between. CDR1 is ENHRY, CDR2 SYGVKD, per germline.

This clonotype was seen repeatedly, ten times or more. The chain employs TRBV28 and TRBJ2-3; D gene unclear. There are 12 residues in the CDR3. CDR1 and CDR2 (germline): MDHEN, SYDVKM. Trimming shortened V by 6 bases and J by 3 bases, and 7 bases separated the two germline ends. CDR3 sequence (DNA): TGTGCCAGCAGCTTAACGACAGATACGCAGTATTTT. The encoded protein is CASSLTTDTQYF.

This clonotype was picked up many times. This chain joins TRBV20-1 and TRBJ1-5, with unresolved D. This CDR3 is built from 12 residues. The germline V and J ends were trimmed by 3 bases and 3 bases, with 6 bases remaining between them. The V gene's germline CDR1 is DFQATT and CDR2 SNEGSKA (reference sequence). CDR3 protein: CSARDVNQPQHF. CDR3 sequence (DNA): TGCAGTGCTAGGGACGTCAATCAGCCCCAGCATTTT.

This clonotype has a handful of counts. The chain links TRBV2 to TRBJ1-6, with a tentative D call TRBD1 (5 bases). CDR1 is SNHLY, CDR2 FYNNEI, per germline. The CDR3 covers 17 residues. Trimming removed 6 bases from V and 10 bases from J, with 25 bases in between. In DNA form, the CDR3 reads TGTGCCAGCAGACGATTCGATACCGGGGCAGCACGGTCACCCCTCCACTTT. Amino acid sequence: CASRRFDTGAARSPLHF.

This clonotype was found many times. V and J are TRBV3-1 and TRBJ2-7, with 8 bases that match TRBD1. Germline assignment: CDR1 LGHDT and CDR2 YNNKEL (reference sequence). Losses at the gene ends were 6 bases for V and 4 bases for J; bases not matched to a gene: 8. This CDR3 is 14 amino acids long. Written as DNA, the CDR3 is TGTGCCAGCAGACAGACAGGGGTAAGGTACGAGCAGTACTTC. It codes for CASRQTGVRYEQYF.

This clonotype was counted many times. V usage is TRBV24-1 and J usage is TRBJ2-2, with unresolved D. CDR3 length equals 15 residues. Germline V gives CDR1 KGHDR, CDR2 SFDVKD. V was clipped by 4 bases and J by 7 bases, with 15 bases between them. CDR3 sequence reads: CATSDPRQILGELFF. For the CDR3, the DNA is TGTGCCACCAGTGACCCCCGACAAATCCTCGGGGAGCTGTTTTTT.

Ten or more counts support this clonotype. The chain recombines TRBV27 with TRBJ1-2, with D maybe TRBD1 (6 bases). CDR3 length: 14 residues. Trimming removed 6 bases from V and 7 bases from J, with 18 bases in between. Germline CDR1 and CDR2: MNHEY and SMNVEV (reference sequence). CDR3 sequence reads: CASSHPAGGGGYTF. In DNA, the CDR3 is TGTGCCAGCAGCCACCCGGCGGGGGGCGGTGGCTACACCTTC.

V and J are TRBV5-4 and TRBJ1-1, with D tentatively TRBD1 (6 bases). The germline V and J ends were trimmed by 4 bases and 1 base, with 17 bases remaining between them. The CDR3 length is 16 residues. The V gene's germline CDR1 is SGHNT and CDR2 YYREEE (reference sequence). The CDR3 nucleotides are TGTGCCAGCAGCCCCCAAGGGGGGGCCGGGAACACTGAAGCTTTCTTT. Residues: CASSPQGGAGNTEAFF.

This clonotype has more than one count but fewer than ten. This rearrangement joins TRBV19 to TRBJ2-2, with TRBD2 identical over 12 bases. Losses at the gene ends were 9 bases for V and 7 bases for J; bases not matched to a gene: 6. Per the germline V gene, CDR1 is LNHDA and CDR2 is SQIVND (reference sequence). CDR3 length equals 14 residues. The CDR3 sequence: CASTSGRFGGELFF. DNA of the CDR3: TGTGCCAGCACTAGCGGGAGGTTCGGCGGGGAGCTGTTTTTT.

This clonotype has at least ten counts. The chain has TRBV7-3 and TRBJ2-1, with 10 bases matching TRBD1. V was clipped by 5 bases and J by 8 bases; unmatched bases: 9. The CDR3 has 15 residues. Germline V lookup: CDR1 SGHTA, CDR2 FQGTGA. CDR3 in DNA: TGTGCCAGCAGCCCACGGGGACAGGGGATCGATGAGCAGTTCTTC. As protein: CASSPRGQGIDEQFF.

A note on this clonotype: A much bigger clone sits one base away, suggesting this may be a read error. The CDR3 sequence: CSASGRAHEQYF. In DNA form, the CDR3 reads TGCAGTGCTAGCGGGAGGGCCCACGAGCAGTACTTC. This chain connects TRBV20-1 to TRBJ2-7; TRBD2 agrees at 8 bases. The CDR3 covers 12 residues. With 3 bases clipped from V and 5 bases from J, the junction kept 3 bases outside the gene matches. Germline V gene data show CDR1 as DFQATT and CDR2 as SNEGSKA (reference sequence).

The V and J genes are TRBV6-1 and TRBJ1-2; 9 bases agree with TRBD1. The CDR3 is 14 residues long. Germline V CDR1 and CDR2: MNHNS, SASEGT. Trimming at V came to 4 bases and at J to 9 bases, leaving 9 bases not matched to a gene. The CDR3 here is CASSAPGTGMRYTF. The CDR3, as DNA: TGTGCCAGCAGTGCCCCCGGGACAGGGATGCGCTACACCTTC.

This clonotype came up a few times. The genes are TRBV24-1 and TRBJ2-1, with D possibly matching TRBD1 (5 bases). Trimming removed 5 bases at V and 10 bases at J, with 14 bases between. Germline assignment: CDR1 KGHDR and CDR2 SFDVKD. This CDR3 contains 13 residues. The CDR3 region is CATSARNNREQFF. As DNA, the CDR3 is TGTGCCACCAGTGCCAGAAACAACAGGGAGCAGTTCTTC.

This clonotype was seen repeatedly, ten times or more. CDR3 loop: CASSFIAGGTDTQYF. As DNA, the CDR3 is TGCGCCAGCAGCTTTATAGCGGGAGGCACAGATACGCAGTATTTT. The chain employs TRBV5-1 and TRBJ2-3; 9 nucleotides agree with TRBD2. Germline V gene lookup returns CDR1 SGHRS and CDR2 YFSETQ. This CDR3 is 15 amino acids long. V shed 2 bases and J 1 base; nucleotides not matched to a gene: 2.

This clonotype was recorded many times. The chain couples TRBV2 to TRBJ2-1, with D possibly matching TRBD2 (5 bases). Trimming removed 6 bases at V and 8 bases at J, with 17 bases between. The CDR3 length is 14 residues. The germline V gene encodes CDR1 SNHLY and CDR2 FYNNEI. The CDR3 region is CASSPYTRNYEQFF. In nucleotides, the CDR3 is TGTGCCAGCAGCCCCTACACTAGGAACTATGAGCAGTTCTTC.

The chain uses TRBV9 and TRBJ2-2; D is uncertain. Germline V gene data show CDR1 as SGDLS and CDR2 as YYNGEE. V dropped 0 bases and J dropped 4 bases, with 7 bases sitting between them. This CDR3 comprises 14 residues. The CDR3 DNA reads as TGTGCCAGCAGCGTAGCTGTAACCACCGGGGAGCTGTTTTTT. Its translation is CASSVAVTTGELFF.

This clonotype was counted many times. The rearrangement joins TRBV7-9 to TRBJ2-5; TRBD1 matches 7 bases. Germline CDR1 is SEHNR and CDR2 is FQNEAQ (reference sequence). This CDR3 region has 15 residues. J gave up 2 bases and V 5 bases, and 8 bases lay outside the gene matches. CDR3 sequence: CASSPISDRQETQYF. CDR3 sequence (DNA): TGTGCCAGCAGCCCCATATCGGACAGGCAAGAGACCCAGTACTTC.

The genes are TRBV11-2 and TRBJ2-7; the match to TRBD2 covers 16 bases. Germline CDR1 is SGHAT and CDR2 is FQNNGV. V was pared by 1 base and J by 2 bases, with 5 bases of the junction left unmatched. CDR3 length: 18 amino acids. CDR3 sequence reads: CASSLAHGTSGRAYEQYF. DNA of the CDR3: TGTGCCAGCAGCTTAGCGCACGGGACTAGCGGGAGGGCCTACGAGCAGTACTTC.

This clonotype was picked up many times. The V and J genes are TRBV6-1 and TRBJ1-2, with D possibly TRBD1 on 5 matching bases. V was trimmed by 7 bases and J by 6 bases, leaving 18 bases between them. The germline CDR1 and CDR2 sequences are MNHNS and SASEGT. The CDR3 sequence is 14 residues long. In nucleotides, the CDR3 is TGTGCCAGCACAAGTCGGGGCAGGAGGCATGGCTACACCTTC. Translation gives CASTSRGRRHGYTF.

The rearrangement joins TRBV5-1 to TRBJ2-1; 11 nucleotides match TRBD2. CDR3 length: 15 amino acids. Germline lookup yields CDR1 SGHRS and CDR2 YFSETQ. Losses at the gene ends were 7 bases for V and 7 bases for J; bases not matched to a gene: 10. CDR3 sequence reads: CASLDGTSGGNEQFF. CDR3 in DNA: TGCGCCAGCCTAGATGGGACTAGCGGAGGGAATGAGCAGTTCTTC.